This T cell receptor beta chain was recovered during a study of siplizumab effects on memory and regulatory T cells (dated by TCRdb to the late 2010s). For context, the study as a whole: The effect of the anti-CD2 antibody siplizumab on alloreactive T-cell subsets was examined in allogeneic mixed lymphocyte reactions constructed from human PBMCs. Broad study findings and their caveats: Siplizumab significantly reduced the cumulative frequency of alloreactive sequences traceable to unstimulated CD4+ memory T cells. Because sequences at frequencies below about 10^-5 were poorly captured, only a minor fraction of alloreactive clones could be mapped back to unstimulated subsets. Compared with memory T cells, unstimulated naive T cells appeared more diverse, and naive cells seemed to make a substantial contribution to the alloresponse. Whether proliferating Tregs from siplizumab cultures actually had suppressive function was not functionally confirmed. Roughly 75-97% of proliferating CD4+ or CD8+ clones could not be assigned a naive or memory phenotype. In reactions with siplizumab, an average of around 70% of mappable alloreactive CD4+ clones were Treg-derived, compared with around 30% in control reactions.

Concerning this clone itself: Its antigen remains unidentified. Base qualities were left out, and no much larger clone turns up one base away.

Relative to germline, V is missing 4 bases and J is missing 0 bases, with 4 bases of the junction outside any gene match. Measured from the cysteine to the phenylalanine, the CDR3 is 15 residues long. Only CDR3 DNA is held: 45 bases, read in frame from base 1. The germline V gene gives CDR1 as SGHRS and CDR2 as YFSETQ. Receptors were amplified or captured by the immunoSEQ multiplex PCR assay. Some 1.1 x 10^5 TCR templates per sample were assayed on the deep sequencing platform. Genomic DNA extracted from sorted T cells was used for TCRbeta CDR3 sequencing. The published analysis was carried out like this. Clonal analysis of TCRbeta CDR3 data was done in the R programming language. Alloreactive CD4+ and CD8+ clones were defined by comparing unstimulated samples with post-reaction CFSE-low samples. By matching sequences to the repertoires of sorted unstimulated Treg and non-Treg cells, each alloreactive CD4+ clone was assigned a regulatory or non-regulatory origin. TCRdb took this table from immuneACCESS and kept in-frame rearrangements with V and J called. Such tables lack part of the clones; where checked against another copy, unresolved V genes explain under half of the gap, and the rest is unexplained. V and J calls and clone size are given by that table; D and trimming were obtained from the DNA. Counted in this sample were approximately 100,000 clones; around 92% of them appeared once. Approximately 0.71% of the sample comes from the top ten.

Sorted unstimulated T cells and proliferating T cells recovered from mixed lymphocyte reactions were subjected to TCRbeta CDR3 sequencing. Fresh whole blood from approximately 10 HLA-typed healthy donors was used to isolate PBMCs. To map where alloreactive clones came from, CD4+ regulatory T cells in the unstimulated state were FACS-sorted. Sequencing input: Tregs sorted from blood. The sequence joins TRBV5-1 to TRBJ1-1, with 9 junctional bases fitting TRBD1. This TCR was sampled from a human donor in good health. CDR3 reads: CASSIDRGLNTEAFF. The DNA sequence reads TGCGCCAGCAGCATAGACAGGGGGTTGAACACTGAAGCTTTCTTT.